Shown below are 10 T cell receptor beta chains from a single sample sequenced in a study. TCRdb ran MiXCR on the 5' RACE reads and lists one entry per CDR3 protein. Of roughly 23,000 distinct CDR3 sequences in the sample, approximately 28% are singletons; the top ten hold roughly 2.2%. The sample comprised tumor-infiltrating naive CD4+ T cells sorted from the breast tumor. Subset meaning: naive CD4+ T cells, CD4+CD45RA+CD25-. The receptors come from a female donor with breast cancer.

The V gene is TRBV15, the J gene TRBJ2-7; D is undetermined. The CDR3 sequence is 15 residues long. Germline V CDR1 and CDR2: LNHNV, YYDKDF (reference sequence). V was cut by 0 bases and J by 3 bases, with 12 bases left in between. In DNA form, the CDR3 reads TGTGCCACCAGCAGAGAAGTCGCGGCAGTCTACGAGCAGTACTTC. As protein: CATSREVAAVYEQYF. Combining the CDR3 with reference TRBV15 and TRBJ2-7 gives the whole variable domain DAMVIQNPRYQVTQFGKPVTLSCSQTLNHNVMYWYQQKSSQAPKLLFHYYDKDFNNEADTPDNFQSRRPNTSFCFLDIRSPGLGDTAMYLCATSREVAAVYEQYFGPGTRLTVT.

This clonotype was recorded a few times. One base away lies a much larger clone, so this may be a sequencing read error. In this CDR3 the conserved last residue, phenylalanine or tryptophan, is missing, so a read error is likely. This chain links TRBV12-3 or TRBV12-4 with TRBJ1-1, with D hard to call. The ends were cut back, 6 bases at V and 0 bases at J, with 8 bases in the middle. The length of the CDR3 is 13 residues. CDR3 sequence reads: CASSGYMNTEAFL. The CDR3 bases are TGTGCCAGCAGCGGATACATGAACACTGAAGCTTTCCTT.

The chain uses TRBV20-1 and TRBJ1-4; TRBD1 might be the D (6 bases). CDR1 is DFQATT, CDR2 SNEGSKA, per germline (reference sequence). The CDR3 is made up of 14 amino acids. The V and J ends lost 2 bases and 5 bases respectively, with 12 bases between them. DNA for the CDR3: TGCAGTGCTAGACGGGGGGCTATCAATGAAAAACTGTTTTTT. Its translation is CSARRGAINEKLFF.

There are many counts of this clonotype. V gene TRBV9 combines with J gene TRBJ2-1; no clear D gene. Germline V gene lookup returns CDR1 SGDLS and CDR2 YYNGEE. There are 14 residues in the CDR3. With 5 bases removed from V and 0 bases from J, the gap between germline ends came to 9 bases. The CDR3 here is CASRSTSSYNEQFF. DNA of the CDR3: TGTGCCAGCAGGTCTACAAGCTCCTACAATGAGCAGTTCTTC.

This clonotype was observed a handful of times. The conserved final phenylalanine or tryptophan is absent from the CDR3, which likely points to a read error. The genes are TRBV6-6 and TRBJ2-1; 8 bases agree with TRBD2. The CDR3 contains 14 residues. Germline CDR1 and CDR2: MNHNY and SVGAGI (reference sequence). The V segment lost 7 bases and the J segment 5 bases; nucleotides outside the gene matches: 7. CDR3: CASTPAGGHNEQFL. The CDR3 DNA reads as TGTGCCAGCACACCTGCGGGGGGACACAATGAGCAGTTCCTC.

This clonotype was seen repeatedly, ten times or more. This sequence joins TRBV20-1 and TRBJ1-5; D is uncertain. Germline loops: CDR1 DFQATT, CDR2 SNEGSKA (reference sequence). This CDR3 region has 15 residues. V was clipped by 2 bases and J by 3 bases, with 14 bases between them. This CDR3 is CSARSPGVPNQPQHF. CDR3 in DNA: TGCAGTGCTAGATCTCCCGGGGTTCCCAATCAGCCCCAGCATTTT.

This clonotype has a handful of counts. The chain is built from TRBV5-1 and TRBJ2-7; TRBD1 matches at 8 bases. Germline CDR1 reads SGHRS; CDR2 reads YFSETQ. The V segment lost 5 bases and the J segment 6 bases; nucleotides outside the gene matches: 4. The CDR3 spans 12 residues. The CDR3 region is CASRYTGGEQYF. The CDR3 DNA reads as TGCGCCAGCAGATATACAGGGGGCGAGCAGTACTTC.

The table lists this clonotype with a few counts. The chain combines TRBV7-9 with TRBJ2-2; possibly TRBD2 for D (6 bases). The germline V gene encodes CDR1 SEHNR and CDR2 FQNEAQ (reference sequence). The CDR3 extends over 17 amino acids. Trimming took 4 bases from V and 0 from J, leaving 15 bases between them. CDR3: CASSSVLRGANTGELFF. DNA for the CDR3: TGTGCCAGCAGCTCAGTTTTGCGGGGTGCGAACACCGGGGAGCTGTTTTTT. The full variable domain, with the rest looked up from reference TRBV7-9 and TRBJ2-2, is DTGVSQNPRHKITKRGQNVTFRCDPISEHNRLYWYRQTLGQGPEFLTYFQNEAQLEKSRLLSDRFSAERPKGSFSTLEIQRTEQGDSAMYLCASSSVLRGANTGELFFGEGSRLTVL.

In regard to this clonotype: At one of its ends the junction is not consistent with the germline gene, which may arise from a read error. The genes are TRBV20-1 and TRBJ1-2, with D possibly matching TRBD1 (6 bases). The CDR3 loop spans 13 amino acids. Germline values: CDR1 DFQATT, CDR2 SNEGSKA (reference sequence). The DNA of the CDR3 is TGCAGTCCAGGGGAGGCGACTAAATATGGCTACACCTTC. Protein sequence: CSPGEATKYGYTF.

The J gene is TRBJ2-1, the V gene TRBV19; 14 bases map to TRBD2. Germline V gene lookup returns CDR1 LNHDA and CDR2 SQIVND (reference sequence). The V gene end was trimmed by 8 bases and the J gene end by 4 bases; junction bases not matched to a gene: 10. The CDR3 contains 17 residues. As DNA, the CDR3 is TGTGCCAGTTCCAGGGGACTAGCGGGAGTAAGGTACAATGAGCAGTTCTTC. It encodes CASSRGLAGVRYNEQFF.